This TCR beta chain is from a study of T-cell reconstitution after alpha-beta-depleted transplantation in children. J lost 3 bases, V lost 0 bases, and 4 bases had no gene match. Germline assignment: CDR1 SQVTM and CDR2 ANQGSEA. There are 15 residues in the CDR3. Preparation of the TCRbeta library used unique molecular identifiers. TCRdb reprocessed the PCR reads via MiXCR and lists one record per CDR3 protein. This sample yields 600,000 to 700,000 distinct CDR3 sequences, of which 16% are seen a single time; 1.1% belongs to the top ten. This clonotype was detected only a few times. The TCR sequence derives from a human donor who donated a stem cell graft to a child with acute myeloid leukemia. The source material was PBMCs from the stem cell graft donor, sampled from the stem cell graft. The V and J genes are TRBV29-1 and TRBJ2-2, with TRBD2 matching 7 bases. CDR3 in amino acids: CSVEDRRGDTGELFF. DNA for the CDR3: TGCAGCGTTGAAGATCGACGGGGGGACACCGGGGAGCTGTTTTTT.